What follows describes a single T cell receptor (beta chain). Its target is not known. Sequencing relied on a cDNA template that was reverse transcribed from extracted RNA. Method: immunoSEQ multiplex PCR; TCRdb's copy keeps in-frame clones and lacks some. The sample carries around 100,000 clones, 60% recorded once. The data are from a study of CD8+ T cells in alopecia areata. General study points: Clarity of TCR sharing across patients fell short of that in mice, possibly HLA-related. There were many expanded lesional clones persisting in scalp and blood during tofacitinib.

Looked up from germline, CDR1 is MGHRA and CDR2 is YSYEKL. The V end lost 2 bases, the J end lost 3 bases, and 11 bases lay between the germline ends. The CDR3 has 15 amino acids. The treatment here: oral pan-JAK inhibitor, 5-10 mg twice daily. The clonotype was recovered from a human donor with alopecia areata. Material: CD8+ T cells sorted from blood, obtained at approximately week 60, from a patient treated with tofacitinib. The V gene is TRBV4-1, the J gene TRBJ1-5; unclear D gene. The CDR3 DNA reads as TGCGCCAGCAGCCAAATACCCTGGCCCAATCAGCCCCAGCATTTT. Protein product: CASSQIPWPNQPQHF.